This T cell receptor (beta chain) was recovered during a study of graft-versus-host responses after intestinal transplantation. Turning to the study itself: Anti-thymocyte globulin induction preceded approximately three years of tacrolimus and steroid maintenance in all recipients.

For this clone: Its specificity is unknown.

The repertoire was sequenced with immunoSEQ multiplex PCR; TCRdb's copy has only in-frame clones and lacks some. The sample carries roughly 99,000 clones, 87% recorded once. Study findings and constraints: Allografts carried high graft-versus-host to host-versus-graft clonal ratios in patients having graft-donor T cell macrochimerism. GvH clones appeared in recipient marrow, some first in ileum or blood.

The V segment lost 3 bases and the J segment 4 bases; nucleotides outside the gene matches: 11. This CDR3 comprises 17 residues. Germline CDR1 is SGHNT and CDR2 is YENEEA. Source: unstimulated CD4+ T cells sorted from spleen or lymph node cells, taken before transplant. V gene TRBV11-3 combines with J gene TRBJ2-7; 11 nucleotides line up with TRBD1. The receptor was derived from a human donor who was the organ donor for an intestinal transplant. CDR3 sequence: CASSFTGQGAARYEQYF. The CDR3 bases are TGTGCCAGCAGCTTCACCGGACAGGGGGCGGCACGGTACGAGCAGTACTTC.